This entry lists 32 T cell receptor beta chains sequenced from one sample in a study of T-cell memory formation after mild COVID-19. MiXCR, applied by TCRdb to the 5' RACE reads, yields one record per CDR3 protein. The table lists fewer than 90,000 distinct CDR3 sequences, roughly 12% of them singletons. Input material: PBMCs or a T cell subset sorted from them (not recorded which). Receptors originate from a man aged 18-30 years who had mild COVID-19 (a few samples of this study predate the infection). Cell type and time point are not known.

V and J are TRBV7-9 and TRBJ1-4, with D possibly TRBD1 on 5 matching bases. Trimming left V 1 base short and J 4 bases short, with 13 bases between. The length of the CDR3 is 16 residues. The V gene's germline CDR1 is SEHNR and CDR2 FQNEAQ (reference sequence). The CDR3 sequence: CASSLGPTELNEKLFF. The CDR3, as DNA: TGTGCCAGCAGCTTAGGGCCGACAGAACTTAATGAAAAACTGTTTTTT.

This clonotype has more than one count but fewer than ten. The chain employs TRBV7-6 and TRBJ1-2, with TRBD1 as a possible D gene (6 bases). The germline gives CDR1 SGHVS, CDR2 FNYEAQ. V was shortened by 3 bases and J by 7 bases, with 12 bases between the two germline ends. The length of the CDR3 is 13 residues. CDR3 sequence reads: CASSFAGGVGYTF. The CDR3 DNA reads as TGTGCCAGCAGCTTCGCCGGGGGCGTTGGCTACACCTTC.

The chain combines TRBV5-4 with TRBJ2-3; D might be TRBD1 or TRBD2, each matching 5 bases. CDR3 length: 15 amino acids. V dropped 4 bases and J dropped 0 bases, with 12 bases sitting between them. Germline loops: CDR1 SGHNT, CDR2 YYREEE (reference sequence). The CDR3, as DNA: TGTGCCAGCAGCCTCCCGGGGCTCAGCACAGATACGCAGTATTTT. Protein: CASSLPGLSTDTQYF.

The J gene is TRBJ2-1, the V gene TRBV7-9, with TRBD2 matching over 14 bases. Germline V lookup: CDR1 SEHNR, CDR2 FQNEAQ (reference sequence). Trimming took 3 bases from V and 1 from J; bases not matched to a gene: 2. This CDR3 region has 17 residues. CDR3 sequence (DNA): TGTGCCAGCAGCTTGGGACTAGCGGGGGTTTCCTACAATGAGCAGTTCTTC. It yields the protein CASSLGLAGVSYNEQFF.

This clonotype occurred a few times. V and J are TRBV12-3 or TRBV12-4 and TRBJ1-1, with D unresolved. V gave up 1 base and J gave up 0 bases, with 6 bases separating them. The CDR3 is made up of 14 amino acids. The CDR3 sequence: CASSLDTLNTEAFF. The CDR3 bases are TGTGCCAGCAGTTTAGACACCCTGAACACTGAAGCTTTCTTT.

The rearrangement joins TRBV9 to TRBJ2-2; 11 positions agree with TRBD2. The CDR3 consists of 16 residues. Germline V lookup: CDR1 SGDLS, CDR2 YYNGEE. J lost 6 bases, V lost 2 bases, and 6 bases had no gene match. CDR3 in amino acids: CASSVYSGGAPGELFF. CDR3 in DNA: TGTGCCAGCAGCGTGTATAGCGGGGGGGCCCCCGGGGAGCTGTTTTTT.

V gene TRBV5-1 combines with J gene TRBJ2-1; 9 nucleotides agree with TRBD1. This CDR3 is built from 15 residues. Germline CDR1 SGHRS, CDR2 YFSETQ. V dropped 0 bases and J dropped 4; count of bases not matched to a gene: 2. The CDR3, as DNA: TGCGCCAGCAGCTTGGCGGGACAGGGATACAATGAGCAGTTCTTC. As protein: CASSLAGQGYNEQFF.

This clonotype was seen only a few times. CDR3 sequence (DNA): TGCAGCGTTGAAGGGACTAGCGGGGGGGCCTCCTACAATGAGCAGTTCTTC. Translating it yields CSVEGTSGGASYNEQFF. The J gene is TRBJ2-1, the V gene TRBV29-1, with 15 bases fitting TRBD2. The CDR3 totals 17 residues. With V trimmed by 1 base and J by 0 bases, 1 base remained unmatched. From germline, CDR1 is SQVTM and CDR2 ANQGSEA.

The genes are TRBV4-3 and TRBJ2-7; TRBD1 matches at 8 bases. Losses at the gene ends were 0 bases for V and 7 bases for J; bases not matched to a gene: 8. Looked up from germline, CDR1 is LGHNA and CDR2 is YSLEER. This CDR3 has 15 residues. CDR3 protein: CASSQDWTGPEEQYF. CDR3 coding DNA: TGCGCCAGCAGCCAAGATTGGACAGGGCCTGAGGAGCAGTACTTC.

This clonotype has a count of ten or more. The genes are TRBV15 and TRBJ2-7, with D possibly being TRBD1 (5 bases). CDR1 LNHNV and CDR2 YYDKDF come from the germline V gene (reference sequence). This CDR3 is 13 amino acids long. Deletions cut 6 bases from V and 9 bases from J, with 18 bases between. CDR3 in amino acids: CATSTGFGFGQYV. Written as DNA, the CDR3 is TGTGCCACCAGTACAGGTTTTGGTTTCGGGCAGTACGTC.

The chain is built from TRBV7-3 and TRBJ2-1; D possibly uses TRBD1 or TRBD2 (5 bases each). The germline V and J ends were trimmed by 2 bases and 9 bases, with 8 bases remaining between them. This CDR3 spans 12 amino acids. In germline, CDR1 is SGHTA, CDR2 FQGTGA. The CDR3 nucleotides are TGTGCCAGCAGCTTACCGGGGCGTGAGCAGTTCTTC. As protein: CASSLPGREQFF.

The chain has TRBV29-1 and TRBJ1-2; D is uncertain. Deletions cut 1 base from V and 8 bases from J, with 8 bases between. CDR1 is SQVTM and CDR2 is ANQGSEA in the germline V gene. There are 11 residues in the CDR3. The CDR3 reads CSVEGISGYTF. The CDR3 DNA follows: TGCAGCGTTGAAGGGATCTCCGGCTACACCTTC.

The chain uses TRBV29-1 and TRBJ1-1; D is uncertain. The CDR3 loop spans 10 amino acids. V lost 7 bases, J lost 2 bases, and 5 bases lay in between. Per germline, CDR1 SQVTM and CDR2 ANQGSEA. This chain's CDR3 is CSAYNTEAFF. CDR3 coding DNA: TGCAGCGCCTATAACACTGAAGCTTTCTTT.

The CDR3 protein is CASSLGLSASTDTQYF. DNA of the CDR3: TGTGCCAGCAGCTTAGGGTTGTCCGCTAGCACAGATACGCAGTATTTT. The V call is TRBV7-2, the J call TRBJ2-3; D ambiguous. Per the germline V gene, CDR1 is SGHTA and CDR2 is FQGNSA. The CDR3 sequence is 16 residues long. The ends were cut back, 1 base at V and 0 bases at J, with 11 bases in the middle.

There are a few counts of this clonotype. The chain has TRBV7-8 and TRBJ2-4; TRBD1 matches at 8 bases. V lost 5 bases to trimming and J lost 8 bases; unmatched junction nucleotides: 11. Germline values: CDR1 SGHVS, CDR2 FQNEAQ. This CDR3 is built from 15 residues. The CDR3 sequence is CASSATGVELDIQYF. The CDR3 DNA reads TGTGCCAGCAGCGCGACAGGGGTCGAGTTGGACATTCAGTACTTC.

This clonotype has only a few counts. The chain combines TRBV27 with TRBJ1-2, with D tentatively TRBD1 (6 bases). The germline V gene encodes CDR1 MNHEY and CDR2 SMNVEV (reference sequence). This CDR3 has 13 amino acids. Between the trimmed V and J ends, which lost 7 bases and 4 bases, there was a span of 13 bases. The CDR3 nucleotides are TGTGCCAGCAAAGAGGGGGGTGGCTATGGCTACACCTTC. Encoded protein: CASKEGGGYGYTF.

This clonotype was detected only a few times. The rearrangement uses TRBV7-9 and TRBJ1-2, with D perhaps matching TRBD1 (6 bases). This CDR3 has 14 residues. V was cut by 4 bases and J by 4 bases, with 13 bases left in between. Germline V gene lookup returns CDR1 SEHNR and CDR2 FQNEAQ (reference sequence). The DNA of the CDR3 is TGTGCCAGCAGCTGGGAAACAGGGACCTATGGCTACACCTTC. It codes for CASSWETGTYGYTF. The variable domain in full, with the rest retrieved from reference TRBV7-9 and TRBJ1-2, is DTGVSQNPRHKITKRGQNVTFRCDPISEHNRLYWYRQTLGQGPEFLTYFQNEAQLEKSRLLSDRFSAERPKGSFSTLEIQRTEQGDSAMYLCASSWETGTYGYTFGSGTRLTVV.

There are a few counts of this clonotype. V usage is TRBV28 and J usage is TRBJ2-5, with a weak D call TRBD2 (5 bases). The CDR3 is 17 amino acids. Trimming stripped 6 bases from V and 2 bases from J, with 22 bases between. Germline CDR1 reads MDHEN; CDR2 reads SYDVKM. The chain's CDR3 is CASSQSGGQAIQETQYF. The CDR3 DNA reads TGTGCCAGCAGCCAATCAGGCGGGCAGGCGATTCAAGAGACCCAGTACTTC.

This clonotype has just a few counts. Relative to the germline gene, one junction end is altered; a read error may explain this. The rearrangement uses TRBV27 and TRBJ2-3, with D perhaps TRBD1 (5 bases). The germline V gene has CDR1 MNHEY and CDR2 SMNVEV (reference sequence). There are 15 residues in the CDR3. The CDR3 coding sequence is TGTGCCATCAGTGCCCGCTGGGGCTCCACAGATACGCAGTATTTT. It yields the protein CAISARWGSTDTQYF.

V is TRBV4-2 and J is TRBJ2-7; no reliable D call. The CDR3 totals 15 residues. CDR1 and CDR2 (germline): LGHNA, YNFKEQ. V was cut by 2 bases and J by 4 bases, with 15 bases left in between. CDR3 DNA: TGTGCCAGCAGCCAAACAGCGCAGGACGAATACGAGCAGTACGTC. Amino acids: CASSQTAQDEYEQYV.

The chain carries TRBV6-5 and TRBJ2-3; D is perhaps TRBD2 (6 bases). Germline CDR1 and CDR2: MNHEY and SVGAGI. The germline V and J ends were trimmed by 0 bases and 0 bases, with 10 bases remaining between them. This CDR3 comprises 16 residues. The CDR3 protein is CASSYSGGASTDTQYF. As DNA, the CDR3 is TGTGCCAGCAGTTACTCAGGAGGGGCTAGCACAGATACGCAGTATTTT.

The rearrangement links TRBV4-3 to TRBJ1-1, with 8 bases identical to TRBD1. The CDR3 loop spans 15 amino acids. V gave up 3 bases and J gave up 2 bases; unmatched junction bases: 5. Germline CDR1 reads LGHNA; CDR2 reads YSLEER. The CDR3: CASSHKTGVNTEAFF. For the CDR3, the DNA is TGCGCCAGCAGCCACAAGACAGGGGTAAACACTGAAGCTTTCTTT.

This clonotype was observed a few times. The chain has TRBV20-1 and TRBJ2-1; TRBD2 aligns across 13 bases. Trimming removed 0 bases from V and 5 bases from J; junction bases left unmatched: 1. CDR1 is DFQATT and CDR2 is SNEGSKA in the germline V gene (reference sequence). The CDR3 consists of 15 residues. The CDR3 loop reads CSARDGTSGDNEQFF. The CDR3 DNA follows: TGCAGTGCTAGAGATGGGACTAGCGGGGACAATGAGCAGTTCTTC.

The chain uses TRBV18 and TRBJ1-1, with a possible D match to TRBD1 (6 bases). This CDR3 is built from 14 residues. Germline V gives CDR1 KGHSH, CDR2 LQKENI. Deletions cut 3 bases from V and 5 bases from J, with 13 bases between. Here the CDR3 DNA reads TGTGCCAGCTCACCTGTCGGGGGACAAACTGAAGCTTTCTTT. This encodes CASSPVGGQTEAFF.

The chain combines TRBV19 with TRBJ2-2; the D is unclear. The CDR3 spans 12 residues. Germline loops: CDR1 LNHDA, CDR2 SQIVND (reference sequence). With 9 bases removed from V and 0 bases from J, the gap between germline ends came to 5 bases. The CDR3 here is CASNTNTGELFF. In nucleotides, the CDR3 is TGTGCCAGCAATACGAACACCGGGGAGCTGTTTTTT.

This clonotype has more than one count but fewer than ten. The rearrangement links TRBV27 to TRBJ2-4; 7 bases are shared with TRBD2. Losses at the gene ends were 4 bases for V and 6 bases for J; bases not matched to a gene: 6. The germline V gene has CDR1 MNHEY and CDR2 SMNVEV (reference sequence). The CDR3 is 14 residues long. This CDR3 reads CASSSAWEGNIQYF. CDR3 coding DNA: TGTGCCAGCAGTTCTGCGTGGGAGGGAAACATTCAGTACTTC.

This sequence joins TRBV10-3 and TRBJ2-7, with TRBD1 identical over 8 bases. Germline lookup yields CDR1 ENHRY and CDR2 SYGVKD. The CDR3 runs 14 residues. With 10 bases clipped from V and 0 bases from J, the junction kept 8 bases outside the gene matches. CDR3 DNA sequence: TGTGCCACACTGGACAGGGATAGCTCCTACGAGCAGTACTTC. It specifies CATLDRDSSYEQYF.

This clonotype has more than one count but fewer than ten. The chain is built from TRBV25-1 and TRBJ1-1; 7 bases line up with TRBD1. Germline V CDR1 and CDR2: MGHDK, SYGVNS. The CDR3 length is 13 residues. V was pared by 10 bases and J by 0 bases, with 5 bases of the junction left unmatched. CDR3 DNA: TGTGCCACCCGACAGGGCCTGAACACTGAAGCTTTCTTT. Translated: CATRQGLNTEAFF.

The chain has TRBV27 and TRBJ2-7, with D unresolved. Trimming took 1 base from V and 0 from J, leaving 7 bases between them. There are 14 residues in the CDR3. Germline lookup yields CDR1 MNHEY and CDR2 SMNVEV (reference sequence). CDR3 in DNA: TGTGCCAGCAGTTTATTGGCAGGCTCCTACGAGCAGTACTTC. This sequence encodes CASSLLAGSYEQYF.

The DNA for the CDR3 is TGTGCCAGCAGACGACTAGCGGGGGGCCGGGAGGAGCAGTTCTTC. This encodes CASRRLAGGREEQFF. This chain joins TRBV3-1 and TRBJ2-1; 13 bases are shared with TRBD2. The V segment lost 6 bases and the J segment 10 bases; nucleotides outside the gene matches: 9. Germline CDR1 is LGHDT and CDR2 is YNNKEL (reference sequence). This CDR3 region has 15 residues.

This clonotype showed up just a few times. V usage is TRBV7-9 and J usage is TRBJ2-7; D is unresolved. V shed 5 bases and J shed 3 bases, with 8 bases lying between them. The CDR3 sequence is 12 residues long. Germline CDR1 reads SEHNR; CDR2 reads FQNEAQ (reference sequence). In DNA form, the CDR3 reads TGTGCCAGCAGCGAGGCCGGCTACGAGCAGTACGTC. This encodes CASSEAGYEQYV.

Ten or more counts support this clonotype. CDR3 protein: CASSLSGANVLTF. DNA of the CDR3: TGTGCCAGCAGTCTATCTGGGGCCAACGTCCTGACTTTC. V gene TRBV12-3 or TRBV12-4 combines with J gene TRBJ2-6; D ambiguous. This CDR3 comprises 13 residues. Trimming cost V 5 bases and J 1 base, with 3 bases left between them.